Following are 10 T cell receptor beta chains from one sample sequenced in a study of T-cell memory formation after mild COVID-19 (dated by TCRdb to about 2021). The library was made by 5' RACE. Sequencing was performed on an Illumina NovaSeq 6000. TCRdb reanalyzed the raw reads on its own, using fastp at Q25 for trimming and MiXCR for clone calling, and kept in-frame beta chains. Each record represents a unique CDR3 protein, reported with the most common genes and DNA among its rows. This sample has about 420,000 distinct CDR3 sequences in its table, and more than 20% of those were observed once. Under 15% of the sample is in the top ten clones. Material: PBMCs or a T cell subset sorted from them (not recorded which). These receptors were obtained from an adult woman who had mild COVID-19 (a few samples of this study predate the infection). The sample titles of this study are shuffled in the database, so cell type and time point are left out; the donor was told from shared clones.

The V gene is TRBV6-5, the J gene TRBJ2-6; D gene ambiguous. V was shortened by 6 bases and J by 4 bases, with 16 bases between the two germline ends. The germline CDR1 and CDR2 sequences are MNHEY and SVGAGI. The CDR3 extends over 16 amino acids. The CDR3 DNA reads TGTGCCAGCAGACCCGGGCCGTCGGCGGGGGCCAACGTCCTGACTTTC. Translating it yields CASRPGPSAGANVLTF.

This clonotype was counted a few times. This sequence joins TRBV5-6 and TRBJ2-4; D is perhaps TRBD1 (5 bases). In germline, CDR1 is SGHDT, CDR2 YYEEEE. The CDR3 sequence is 14 residues long. V lost 4 bases and J lost 7, with 15 bases in between. CDR3 loop: CASSIRQLVNIQYF. The CDR3 DNA is TGTGCCAGCAGCATAAGACAGCTGGTTAACATTCAGTACTTC.

V usage is TRBV5-6 and J usage is TRBJ2-3; 11 positions agree with TRBD1. This CDR3 comprises 16 residues. The germline CDR1 and CDR2 sequences are SGHDT and YYEEEE. Germline trimming cut 2 bases from V and 1 base from J; bases unmatched to any gene: 3. DNA of the CDR3: TGTGCCAGCAGCTTAGGACAGGGGGCCGGCACAGATACGCAGTATTTT. Its translation: CASSLGQGAGTDTQYF.

For the CDR3, the DNA is TGTGCCAGCACCCAATTACAGGGGAACACTGAAGCTTTCTTT. This codes for CASTQLQGNTEAFF. The V gene is TRBV27, the J gene TRBJ1-1, with D possibly being TRBD1 (6 bases). V lost 7 bases to trimming and J lost 1 base, with 13 bases between them. In germline, CDR1 is MNHEY, CDR2 SMNVEV (reference sequence). The CDR3 has 14 residues.

The chain is built from TRBV20-1 and TRBJ2-1; tentative D call: TRBD2 (5 bases). This CDR3 contains 14 residues. Germline V gene sequence: CDR1 DFQATT, CDR2 SNEGSKA (reference sequence). Trimming removed 3 bases at V and 2 bases at J, with 11 bases between. This chain's CDR3 is CSASGGGAYNEQFF. The CDR3 DNA reads as TGCAGTGCTAGCGGCGGAGGCGCCTACAATGAGCAGTTCTTC.

This chain joins TRBV7-3 and TRBJ2-3; a possible D gene is TRBD1 (6 bases). There are 18 residues in the CDR3. V dropped 2 bases and J dropped 12 bases, with 30 bases sitting between them. Germline CDR1 SGHTA, CDR2 FQGTGA. CDR3 sequence: CASSLHGHSPGQLFGQYF. CDR3 nucleotides: TGTGCCAGCAGCTTACATGGTCACTCACCAGGACAGCTTTTCGGCCAGTATTTT.

This clonotype was counted a few times. The gene calls are TRBV13 and TRBJ2-1; 7 bases are a match to TRBD2. Unmatched junction bases numbered 11, after V lost 4 bases and J lost 8 bases. The germline V gene has CDR1 PRHDT and CDR2 FYEKMQ (reference sequence). There are 15 residues in the CDR3. This CDR3 reads CASSSGRLGLDEQFF. CDR3 coding DNA: TGTGCCAGCAGCTCCGGGAGGTTGGGGTTGGATGAGCAGTTCTTC.

This clonotype has a handful of counts. This rearrangement joins TRBV6-5 to TRBJ1-4; perhaps TRBD1 as D (5 bases). This CDR3 is built from 14 residues. Trimming stripped 5 bases from V and 0 bases from J, with 7 bases between. Germline V lookup: CDR1 MNHEY, CDR2 SVGAGI. CDR3 residues: CASSVTATNEKLFF. The DNA of the CDR3 is TGTGCCAGCAGTGTGACAGCAACTAATGAAAAACTGTTTTTT.

The rearrangement joins TRBV18 to TRBJ2-7; 7 bases agree with TRBD2. The CDR3 runs to 15 residues. With V trimmed by 6 bases and J by 2 bases, 10 bases remained unmatched. Germline CDR1 and CDR2: KGHSH and LQKENI. CDR3: CASSHQTSRAYEQYF. In DNA form, the CDR3 reads TGTGCCAGCTCGCATCAGACTAGCCGAGCCTACGAGCAGTACTTC.

CDR3 DNA sequence: TGTGCCAGCACTACACTTCCGAACACTGAAGCTTTCTTT. This codes for CASTTLPNTEAFF. The J gene is TRBJ1-1, the V gene TRBV6-2 or TRBV6-3, with unresolved D. This CDR3 contains 13 residues. Germline CDR1 is MNHEY and CDR2 is SVGEGT. Between the trimmed V and J ends, which lost 7 bases and 1 base, there was a span of 10 bases.